This TCR beta chain originates from a study of T-cell memory formation after mild COVID-19. Points from the study as a whole: Among clones contracting day 15 to 85, CD4/CD8 was balanced, whereas later expanders leaned CD4+. In pre-infection memory, a portion of responding clones appeared, which suggested that cross-reactive memory joined. The SARS-CoV-2 specificity of second-wave clones reaching peak at day 37 remained unverified.

A few counts support this clonotype. The target antigen is unknown. Germline CDR1 reads MNHEY; CDR2 reads SVGAGI. CDR3 length: 14 amino acids. Trimming took 3 bases from V and 5 from J, leaving 13 bases between them. After 5'RACE with constant-segment primers, TCR alpha and TCR beta cDNA libraries carrying sample barcodes and UMIs were obtained. MiXCR, applied by TCRdb to the 5' RACE reads, yields one record per CDR3 protein. The sample consists of 310,000 or so distinct CDR3 sequences, around 15% of them appearing once. Sequencing was performed on PBMCs or a T cell subset sorted from them (not recorded which). The sequence derives from a man younger than 30 who had mild COVID-19 (a few samples of this study predate the infection). Cell type and time point are not known. The chain uses TRBV6-5 and TRBJ1-1; maybe TRBD1 (6 bases). CDR3: CASSYGGAGTEAFF. The CDR3 DNA follows: TGTGCCAGCAGTTATGGGGGCGCAGGGACTGAAGCTTTCTTT.